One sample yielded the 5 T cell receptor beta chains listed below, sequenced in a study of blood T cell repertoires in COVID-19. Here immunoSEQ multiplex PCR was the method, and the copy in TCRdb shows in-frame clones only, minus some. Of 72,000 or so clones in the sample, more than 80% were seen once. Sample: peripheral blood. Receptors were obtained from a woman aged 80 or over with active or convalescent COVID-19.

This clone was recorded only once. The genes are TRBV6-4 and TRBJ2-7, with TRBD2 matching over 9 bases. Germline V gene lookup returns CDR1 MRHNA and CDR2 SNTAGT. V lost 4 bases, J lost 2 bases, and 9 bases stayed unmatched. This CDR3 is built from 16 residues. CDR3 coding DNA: TGTGCCAGCAGTGGCCCTCGGGGCGGGGGGGCCTACGAGCAGTACTTC. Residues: CASSGPRGGGAYEQYF.

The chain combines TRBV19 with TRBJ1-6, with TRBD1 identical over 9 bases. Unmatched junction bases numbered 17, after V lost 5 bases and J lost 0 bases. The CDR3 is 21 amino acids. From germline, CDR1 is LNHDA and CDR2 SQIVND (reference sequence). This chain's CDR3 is CASSPSTGGSYRSSYNSPLHF. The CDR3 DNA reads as TGTGCCAGTAGTCCGAGCACAGGGGGCAGTTATAGGAGCTCCTATAATTCACCCCTCCACTTT.

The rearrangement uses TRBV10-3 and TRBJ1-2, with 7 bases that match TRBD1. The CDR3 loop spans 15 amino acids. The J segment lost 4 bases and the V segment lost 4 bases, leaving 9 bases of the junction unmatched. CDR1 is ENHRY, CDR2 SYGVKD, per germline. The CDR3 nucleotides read TGTGCCATCAGTGCCTTACTGACAGGGACCTATGGCTACACCTTC. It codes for CAISALLTGTYGYTF.

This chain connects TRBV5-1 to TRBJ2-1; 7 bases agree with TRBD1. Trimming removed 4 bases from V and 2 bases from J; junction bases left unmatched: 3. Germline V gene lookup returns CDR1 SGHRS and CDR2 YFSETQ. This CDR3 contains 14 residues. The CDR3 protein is CASSQDRTYNEQFF. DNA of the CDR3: TGCGCCAGCAGCCAGGACAGGACCTACAATGAGCAGTTCTTC.

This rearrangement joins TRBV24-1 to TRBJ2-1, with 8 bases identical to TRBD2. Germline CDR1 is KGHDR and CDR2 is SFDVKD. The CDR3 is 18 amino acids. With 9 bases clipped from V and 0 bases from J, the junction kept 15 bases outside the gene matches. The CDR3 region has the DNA TGTGCCACCGGAAAGCTTTTAGCGGGAACGAGCTCCTACAATGAGCAGTTCTTC. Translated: CATGKLLAGTSSYNEQFF.